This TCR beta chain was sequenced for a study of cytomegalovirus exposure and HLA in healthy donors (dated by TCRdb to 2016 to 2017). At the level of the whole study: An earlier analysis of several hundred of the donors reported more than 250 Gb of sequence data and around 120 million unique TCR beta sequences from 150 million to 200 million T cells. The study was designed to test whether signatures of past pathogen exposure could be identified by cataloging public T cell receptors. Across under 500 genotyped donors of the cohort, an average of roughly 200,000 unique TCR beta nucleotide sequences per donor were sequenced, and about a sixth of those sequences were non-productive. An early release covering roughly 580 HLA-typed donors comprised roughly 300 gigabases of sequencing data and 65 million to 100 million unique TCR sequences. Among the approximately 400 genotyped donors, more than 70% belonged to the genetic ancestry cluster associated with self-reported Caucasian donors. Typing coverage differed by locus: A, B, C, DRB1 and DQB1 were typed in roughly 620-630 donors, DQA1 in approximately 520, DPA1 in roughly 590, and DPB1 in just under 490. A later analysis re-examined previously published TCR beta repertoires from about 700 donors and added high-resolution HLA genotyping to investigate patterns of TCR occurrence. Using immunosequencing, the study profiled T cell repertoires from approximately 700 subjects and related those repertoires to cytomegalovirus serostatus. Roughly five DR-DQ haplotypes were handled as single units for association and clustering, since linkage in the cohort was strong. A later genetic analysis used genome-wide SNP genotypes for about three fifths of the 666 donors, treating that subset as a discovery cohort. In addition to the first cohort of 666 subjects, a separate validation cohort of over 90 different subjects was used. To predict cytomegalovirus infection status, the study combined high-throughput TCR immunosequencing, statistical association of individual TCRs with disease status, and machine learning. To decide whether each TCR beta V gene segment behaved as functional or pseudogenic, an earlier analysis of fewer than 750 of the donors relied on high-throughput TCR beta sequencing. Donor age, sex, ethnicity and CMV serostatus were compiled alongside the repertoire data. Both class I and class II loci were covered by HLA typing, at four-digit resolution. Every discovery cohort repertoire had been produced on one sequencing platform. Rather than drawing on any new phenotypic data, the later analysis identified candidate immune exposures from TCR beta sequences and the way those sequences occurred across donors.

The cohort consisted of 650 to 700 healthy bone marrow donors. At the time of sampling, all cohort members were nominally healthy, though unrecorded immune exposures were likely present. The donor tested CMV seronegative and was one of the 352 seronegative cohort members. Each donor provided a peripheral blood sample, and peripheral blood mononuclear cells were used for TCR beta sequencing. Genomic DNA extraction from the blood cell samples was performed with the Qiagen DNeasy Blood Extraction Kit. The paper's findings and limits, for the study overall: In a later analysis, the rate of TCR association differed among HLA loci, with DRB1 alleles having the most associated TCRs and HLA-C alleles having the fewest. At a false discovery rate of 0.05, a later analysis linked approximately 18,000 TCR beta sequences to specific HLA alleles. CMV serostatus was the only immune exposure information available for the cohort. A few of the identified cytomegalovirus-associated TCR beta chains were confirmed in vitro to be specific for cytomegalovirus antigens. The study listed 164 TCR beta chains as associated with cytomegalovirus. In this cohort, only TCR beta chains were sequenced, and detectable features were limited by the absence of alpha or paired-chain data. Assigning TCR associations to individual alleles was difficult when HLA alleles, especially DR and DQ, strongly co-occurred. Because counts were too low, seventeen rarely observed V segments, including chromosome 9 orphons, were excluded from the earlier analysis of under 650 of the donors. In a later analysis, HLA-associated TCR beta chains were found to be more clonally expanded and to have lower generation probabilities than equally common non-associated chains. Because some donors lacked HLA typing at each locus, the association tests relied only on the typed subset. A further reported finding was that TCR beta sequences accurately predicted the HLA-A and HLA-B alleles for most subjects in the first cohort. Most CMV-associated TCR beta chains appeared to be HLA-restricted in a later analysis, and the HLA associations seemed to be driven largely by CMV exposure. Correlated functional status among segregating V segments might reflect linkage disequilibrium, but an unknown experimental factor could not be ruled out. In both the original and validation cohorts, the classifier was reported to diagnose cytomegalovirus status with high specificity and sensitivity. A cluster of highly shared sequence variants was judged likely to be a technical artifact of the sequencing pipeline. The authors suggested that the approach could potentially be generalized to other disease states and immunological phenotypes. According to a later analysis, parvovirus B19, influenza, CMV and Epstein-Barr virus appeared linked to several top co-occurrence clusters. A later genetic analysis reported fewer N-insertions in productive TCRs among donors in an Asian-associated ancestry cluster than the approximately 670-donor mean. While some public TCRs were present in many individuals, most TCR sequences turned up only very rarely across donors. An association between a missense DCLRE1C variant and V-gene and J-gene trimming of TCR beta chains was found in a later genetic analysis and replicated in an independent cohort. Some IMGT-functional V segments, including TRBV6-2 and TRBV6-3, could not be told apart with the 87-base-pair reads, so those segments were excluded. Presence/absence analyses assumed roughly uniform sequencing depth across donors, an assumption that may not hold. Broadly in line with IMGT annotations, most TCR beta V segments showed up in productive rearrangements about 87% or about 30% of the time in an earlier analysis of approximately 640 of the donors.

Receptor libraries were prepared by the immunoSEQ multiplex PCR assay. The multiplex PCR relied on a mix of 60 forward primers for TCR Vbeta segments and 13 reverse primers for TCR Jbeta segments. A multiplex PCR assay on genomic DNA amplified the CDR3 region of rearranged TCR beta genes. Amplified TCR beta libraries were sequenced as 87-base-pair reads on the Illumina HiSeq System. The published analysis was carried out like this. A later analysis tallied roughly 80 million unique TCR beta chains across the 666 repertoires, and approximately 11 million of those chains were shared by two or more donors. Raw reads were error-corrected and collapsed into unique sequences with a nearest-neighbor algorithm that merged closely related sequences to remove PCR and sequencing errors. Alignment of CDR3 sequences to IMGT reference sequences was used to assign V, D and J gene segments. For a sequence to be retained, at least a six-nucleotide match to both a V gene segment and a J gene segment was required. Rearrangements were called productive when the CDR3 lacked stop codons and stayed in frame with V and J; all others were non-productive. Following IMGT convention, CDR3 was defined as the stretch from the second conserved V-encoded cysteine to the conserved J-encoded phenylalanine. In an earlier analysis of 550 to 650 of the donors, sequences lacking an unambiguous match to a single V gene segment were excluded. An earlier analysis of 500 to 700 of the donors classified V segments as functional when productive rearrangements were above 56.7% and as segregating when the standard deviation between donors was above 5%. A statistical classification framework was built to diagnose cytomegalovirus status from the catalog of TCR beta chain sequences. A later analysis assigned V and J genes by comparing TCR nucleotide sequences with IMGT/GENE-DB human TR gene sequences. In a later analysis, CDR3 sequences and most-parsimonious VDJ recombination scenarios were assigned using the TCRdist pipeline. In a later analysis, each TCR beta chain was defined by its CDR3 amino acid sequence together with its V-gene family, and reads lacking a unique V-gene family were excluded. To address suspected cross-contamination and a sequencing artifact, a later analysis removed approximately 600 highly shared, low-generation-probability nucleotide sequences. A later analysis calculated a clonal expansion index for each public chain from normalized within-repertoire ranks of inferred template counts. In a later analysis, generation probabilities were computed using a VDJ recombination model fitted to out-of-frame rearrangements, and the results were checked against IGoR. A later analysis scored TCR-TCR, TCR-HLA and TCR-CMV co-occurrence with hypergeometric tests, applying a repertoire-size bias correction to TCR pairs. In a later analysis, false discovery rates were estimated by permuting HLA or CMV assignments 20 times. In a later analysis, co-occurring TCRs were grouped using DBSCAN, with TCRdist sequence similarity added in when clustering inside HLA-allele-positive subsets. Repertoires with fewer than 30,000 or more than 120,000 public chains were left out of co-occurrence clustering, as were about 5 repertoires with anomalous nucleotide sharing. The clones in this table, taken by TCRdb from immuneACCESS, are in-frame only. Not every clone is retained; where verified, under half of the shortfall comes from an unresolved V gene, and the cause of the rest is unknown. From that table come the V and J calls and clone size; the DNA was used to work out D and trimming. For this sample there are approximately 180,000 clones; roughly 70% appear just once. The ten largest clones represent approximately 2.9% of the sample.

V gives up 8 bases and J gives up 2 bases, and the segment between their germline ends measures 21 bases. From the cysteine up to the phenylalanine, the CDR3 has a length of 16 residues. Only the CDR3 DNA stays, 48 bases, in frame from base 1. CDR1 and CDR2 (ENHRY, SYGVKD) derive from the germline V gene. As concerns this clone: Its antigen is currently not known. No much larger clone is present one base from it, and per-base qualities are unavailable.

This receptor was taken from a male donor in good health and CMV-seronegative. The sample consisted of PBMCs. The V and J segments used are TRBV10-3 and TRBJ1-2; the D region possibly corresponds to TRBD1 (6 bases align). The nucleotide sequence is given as TGTGCCATCCCTCTGGGAGCAGGGGTTGGGAACTATGGCTACACCTTC. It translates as CAIPLGAGVGNYGYTF.